The 21 T cell receptor beta chains below were found in one sample sequenced in a study of PD-L1 blockade in urothelial cancer. Data came from immunoSEQ multiplex PCR; TCRdb stores just in-frame clones and leaves some out. The sample consists of 35,000 to 50,000 clones, roughly 77% of them appearing once. This specimen was PBMCs, taken around atezolizumab (anti-PD-L1) treatment. The receptor set was obtained from a man between 65 and 85 years old with urothelial cancer.

CDR3 region: CASSMDSKAYEQYF. DNA for the CDR3: TGTGCCAGCAGCATGGACAGCAAAGCCTACGAGCAGTACTTC. The chain employs TRBV5-6 and TRBJ2-7; maybe TRBD1 (6 bases). The CDR3 totals 14 residues. The V gene's germline CDR1 is SGHDT and CDR2 YYEEEE. V was pared by 4 bases and J by 2 bases, with 13 bases between.

The chain couples TRBV5-4 to TRBJ2-1, with 7 bases that match TRBD1. This CDR3 region has 14 residues. J lost 9 bases, V lost 0 bases, and 6 bases had no gene match. Germline CDR1 and CDR2: SGHNT and YYREEE (reference sequence). The CDR3 here is CASSLETGPSEQFF. The CDR3 DNA follows: TGTGCCAGCAGCTTGGAGACAGGGCCTAGTGAGCAGTTCTTC.

The CDR3 DNA is TGTGCCAGCAGCGGGGGGAGAGATGGAGGTTCCTACGAGCAGTACTTC. It specifies CASSGGRDGGSYEQYF. The J gene is TRBJ2-7, the V gene TRBV7-2, with D maybe TRBD2 (6 bases). The germline V gene has CDR1 SGHTA and CDR2 FQGNSA. V was shortened by 5 bases and J by 1 base, with 18 bases between the two germline ends. There are 16 residues in the CDR3.

This clone occurred a few times. The chain combines TRBV11-2 with TRBJ2-1, with 8 nucleotides matching TRBD2. The trim removed 3 bases at V and 6 bases at J, leaving 10 bases unmatched. Germline V gives CDR1 SGHAT, CDR2 FQNNGV. The CDR3 covers 16 residues. The CDR3 loop is CASSFRGSGKINEQFF. DNA of the CDR3: TGTGCCAGCAGCTTTCGAGGTAGCGGGAAAATCAATGAGCAGTTCTTC.

This chain joins TRBV7-6 and TRBJ1-2, with TRBD1 matching over 10 bases. This CDR3 spans 16 amino acids. Germline lookup yields CDR1 SGHVS and CDR2 FNYEAQ. The V segment lost 1 base and the J segment 4 bases; nucleotides outside the gene matches: 6. The CDR3 reads CASSLGGTGATYGYTF. CDR3 nucleotide sequence: TGTGCCAGCAGCTTAGGGGGGACAGGGGCCACCTATGGCTACACCTTC.

The chain recombines TRBV28 with TRBJ2-5; 10 bases match TRBD2. V lost 7 bases and J lost 2; bases outside the gene matches: 4. The CDR3 runs 14 residues. From germline, CDR1 is MDHEN and CDR2 SYDVKM. The CDR3 sequence: CASKTSGIQETQYF. CDR3 sequence (DNA): TGTGCCAGCAAAACTAGCGGGATTCAAGAGACCCAGTACTTC.

V gene TRBV14 combines with J gene TRBJ1-1, with 7 bases that match TRBD1. V gave up 4 bases and J gave up 4 bases; unmatched junction bases: 9. CDR3 length equals 15 residues. The V gene's germline CDR1 is SGHDN and CDR2 FVKESK. In DNA form, the CDR3 reads TGTGCCAGCAGCCCGACGACAGGGTGGATCACTGAAGCTTTCTTT. Protein: CASSPTTGWITEAFF.

V usage is TRBV6-1 and J usage is TRBJ2-7, with 7 bases identical to TRBD2. CDR1 is MNHNS and CDR2 is SASEGT in the germline V gene. This CDR3 spans 14 amino acids. Germline trimming cut 6 bases from V and 6 bases from J; bases unmatched to any gene: 11. The CDR3 region is CASRDLLADGEQYF. CDR3 DNA: TGTGCCAGCAGAGATCTTCTAGCGGACGGCGAGCAGTACTTC.

The chain carries TRBV2 and TRBJ2-5; 8 bases are shared with TRBD2. The junction had 7 bases not matched to a gene; V was cut back by 6 bases and J by 1 base. This CDR3 is built from 15 residues. Germline values: CDR1 SNHLY, CDR2 FYNNEI. The CDR3 sequence is CASRGLAELQETQYF. In nucleotides, the CDR3 is TGTGCCAGCAGAGGACTAGCCGAACTCCAAGAGACCCAGTACTTC.

V and J are TRBV7-2 and TRBJ1-5; perhaps TRBD1 as D (5 bases). The CDR3 covers 14 residues. Trimming pared 5 bases from V and 0 bases from J, leaving 8 bases between. Per the germline V gene, CDR1 is SGHTA and CDR2 is FQGNSA. CDR3 region: CASSRDSSNQPQHF. In DNA form, the CDR3 reads TGTGCCAGCAGCCGTGACAGTAGCAATCAGCCCCAGCATTTT.

The rearrangement joins TRBV7-3 to TRBJ2-3, with no clear D. The V end lost 4 bases, the J end lost 2 bases, and 13 bases lay between the germline ends. Germline CDR1 is SGHTA and CDR2 is FQGTGA. The CDR3 extends over 15 amino acids. As DNA, the CDR3 is TGTGCCAGCAGCTCTCGCGGCCGGAACACAGATACGCAGTATTTT. Encoded protein: CASSSRGRNTDTQYF.

The V and J genes are TRBV7-2 and TRBJ1-1; D is undetermined. V was trimmed by 3 bases and J by 0 bases, leaving 8 bases between them. The CDR3 covers 14 residues. Per germline, CDR1 SGHTA and CDR2 FQGNSA. The CDR3 reads CASSFNRVNTEAFF. The CDR3 DNA reads as TGTGCCAGCAGCTTTAATCGGGTGAACACTGAAGCTTTCTTT.

The chain uses TRBV10-2 and TRBJ2-2, with TRBD2 matching over 9 bases. The CDR3 sequence is 15 residues long. Looked up from germline, CDR1 is WSHSY and CDR2 is SAAADI. After removal of 4 bases from V and 6 bases from J, the junction contained 6 bases not matched to a gene. CDR3 amino acids: CASSVTIAGAGELFF. CDR3 DNA: TGCGCCAGCAGTGTCACGATAGCGGGAGCCGGGGAGCTGTTTTTT.

CDR3 residues: CASSQGPSQETQYF. In DNA, the CDR3 is TGCGCCAGCAGCCAAGGGCCCAGTCAAGAGACCCAGTACTTC. This chain uses TRBV4-1 with TRBJ2-5; D is uncertain. The germline CDR1 and CDR2 sequences are MGHRA and YSYEKL. V lost 1 base and J 2 bases, leaving 8 bases between the germline ends. This CDR3 contains 14 residues.

The rearrangement links TRBV14 to TRBJ2-7; D remains unclear. This CDR3 spans 15 amino acids. V gave up 4 bases and J gave up 3 bases, with 16 bases separating them. The germline V gene encodes CDR1 SGHDN and CDR2 FVKESK. CDR3 residues: CASSRFGSDFYEQYF. CDR3 coding DNA: TGTGCCAGCAGCCGTTTTGGTAGTGACTTCTACGAGCAGTACTTC.

The rearrangement uses TRBV7-9 and TRBJ2-5; TRBD2 matches 8 bases. The V gene's germline CDR1 is SEHNR and CDR2 FQNEAQ (reference sequence). The CDR3 length is 13 residues. The J segment lost 4 bases and the V segment lost 5 bases, leaving 3 bases of the junction unmatched. The CDR3 spells CASSASGRETQYF. For the CDR3, the DNA is TGTGCCAGCAGCGCCAGCGGGAGAGAGACCCAGTACTTC.

There are a few counts of this clone. The genes are TRBV7-2 and TRBJ2-7, with a tentative D call TRBD1 (7 bases). The CDR3 is 14 amino acids. The V gene lost 1 base and the J gene lost 6 bases, with 13 bases spanning the gap. CDR1 and CDR2 from the germline V gene are SGHTA and FQGNSA. The CDR3 nucleotides are TGTGCCAGCAGCTTAGAGGCGGGACAGTCCGAGCAGTACTTC. Encoded protein: CASSLEAGQSEQYF.

The CDR3 bases are TGTGCCAGCAGCCCAGATGGCTTCCAAGAGGGCGAGCAGTACTTC. It encodes CASSPDGFQEGEQYF. The V gene is TRBV9, the J gene TRBJ2-7; tentatively, D is TRBD2 (5 bases). The CDR3 extends over 15 amino acids. Germline CDR1 reads SGDLS; CDR2 reads YYNGEE. V was clipped by 4 bases and J by 6 bases, with 20 bases between them.

Worth noting for this clone: At one end, the junction sequence differs from germline, possibly due to a read error. The chain joins TRBV19 to TRBJ2-5, with 9 bases matching TRBD1. CDR1 and CDR2 (germline): LNHDA, SQIVND (reference sequence). The CDR3 runs 14 residues. Written as DNA, the CDR3 is TGCGCGAACCTCCGGACAGGGGTTGTGAAGACCCAGTACTTC. It translates to CANLRTGVVKTQYF.

V usage is TRBV10-3 and J usage is TRBJ2-7; D might be TRBD2 (5 bases). The CDR3 is 11 amino acids. Germline V gene sequence: CDR1 ENHRY, CDR2 SYGVKD. Trimming stripped 11 bases from V and 5 bases from J, with 13 bases between. The chain's CDR3 is CALGPGDEQYF. The CDR3 bases are TGTGCCCTGGGCCCCGGGGACGAGCAGTACTTC.

This chain links TRBV5-1 with TRBJ1-4; tentative D call: TRBD1 (5 bases). The CDR3 has 15 residues. Germline assignment: CDR1 SGHRS and CDR2 YFSETQ. Trimming pared 4 bases from V and 6 bases from J, leaving 16 bases between. The CDR3 DNA follows: TGCGCCAGCAGCCTAAACACAGGTCCGGATGAAAAACTGTTTTTT. It is translated as CASSLNTGPDEKLFF.